The 4 T cell receptor beta chains listed next were all sequenced from one sample in a study of T cells in Graves' hyperthyroidism and ophthalmopathy. RNA transcripts were the template for amplifying TCR beta CDR3 regions. Primed by the HTBI set, a first-round RT-PCR was run on the TCR CDR3. TCRdb analysed the multiplex PCR reads with MiXCR anew, one entry per CDR3 protein. The sample has 490,000 or so distinct CDR3 sequences; more than 15% are singletons. The specimen was blood. All receptors come from a woman aged 25 to 39 with Graves' ophthalmopathy.

The chain links TRBV20-1 to TRBJ1-4; D not resolved. Germline CDR1 is DFQATT and CDR2 is SNEGSKA (reference sequence). Trimming cost V 5 bases and J 7 bases, with 8 bases left between them. The CDR3 consists of 11 residues. CDR3 sequence: CSAEYREKLFF. In DNA, the CDR3 is TGCAGTGCTGAGTACCGTGAAAAACTGTTTTTT.

The CDR3 protein is CASSQKIQAGTGGYEQYF. CDR3 DNA: TGCGCCAGCAGCCAGAAAATTCAAGCCGGGACAGGGGGCTACGAGCAGTACTTC. V usage is TRBV5-1 and J usage is TRBJ2-7; 11 nucleotides agree with TRBD1. V shed 4 bases and J 3 bases; nucleotides not matched to a gene: 15. Looked up from germline, CDR1 is SGHRS and CDR2 is YFSETQ. The CDR3 spans 18 residues.

The rearrangement links TRBV27 to TRBJ1-5; D is perhaps TRBD1 (5 bases). The germline V gene encodes CDR1 MNHEY and CDR2 SMNVEV (reference sequence). The V end lost 5 bases, the J end lost 4 bases, and 21 bases lay between the germline ends. The length of the CDR3 is 17 residues. The DNA for the CDR3 is TGTGCCAGCAGTCCCCTCTTAGCTGCGGCAGGGAATCAGCCCCAGCATTTT. Residues: CASSPLLAAAGNQPQHF.

V gene TRBV18 combines with J gene TRBJ2-2; TRBD1 is a possible D gene (6 bases). V was pared by 3 bases and J by 3 bases, with 26 bases between. CDR3 size: 20 residues. CDR1 and CDR2 from the germline V gene are KGHSH and LQKENI. The CDR3: CASSPGIGLATKGDTGELFF. CDR3 in DNA: TGTGCCAGCTCACCGGGTATAGGACTGGCGACAAAGGGGGACACCGGGGAGCTGTTTTTT.